The 16 T cell receptor beta chains below all came from one sample that was sequenced in a study of beta chain features in type 1 diabetes. Every isolated RNA sample was fully reverse transcribed, so sequencing captured expressed TCRB transcripts. The protocol was immunoSEQ multiplex PCR, while the TCRdb copy is restricted to in-frame clones and leaves out a portion. The table includes under 550,000 clones, approximately 10% detected once. The sample taken for sequencing was naive CD4+ T cells from blood. The receptors originated from a woman aged 18-29 years in good health.

The genes are TRBV19 and TRBJ2-7; 7 bases line up with TRBD1. The V gene's germline CDR1 is LNHDA and CDR2 SQIVND (reference sequence). The CDR3 is 14 residues long. Trimming took 4 bases from V and 2 from J; bases not matched to a gene: 5. CDR3 coding DNA: TGTGCCAGTAGTAAGGGGGCGCGGGCCTACGAGCAGTACTTC. Amino acids: CASSKGARAYEQYF.

The sample holds a few counts of this clone. The chain links TRBV15 to TRBJ1-2, with D hard to call. The V end lost 0 bases, the J end lost 4 bases, and 15 bases lay between the germline ends. The CDR3 contains 16 residues. Germline V gene data show CDR1 as LNHNV and CDR2 as YYDKDF (reference sequence). As DNA, the CDR3 is TGTGCCACCAGCAGAGAAAGTGGGTCTAAACTCTATGGCTACACCTTC. It is translated as CATSRESGSKLYGYTF.

This rearrangement joins TRBV6-5 to TRBJ2-1, with TRBD1 as a possible D gene (6 bases). Trimming removed 6 bases at V and 10 bases at J, with 22 bases between. There are 15 residues in the CDR3. Germline V gives CDR1 MNHEY, CDR2 SVGAGI. The CDR3 region is CASSSGQTQNVEQFF. The CDR3 DNA is TGTGCCAGCAGCTCCGGACAGACTCAGAATGTCGAGCAGTTCTTC.

CDR3 coding DNA: TGTGCCACCAGCAGAGACTTGTACGGAAGCTCCTACGAGCAGTACGTC. It encodes CATSRDLYGSSYEQYV. V usage is TRBV15 and J usage is TRBJ2-7; unclear D gene. The CDR3 sequence is 16 residues long. Trimming shortened V by 0 bases and J by 0 bases, and 12 bases separated the two germline ends. Germline V CDR1 and CDR2: LNHNV, YYDKDF (reference sequence).

This clone was picked up many times. The chain employs TRBV21-1 and TRBJ2-1; TRBD2 is taken as the D call from the table, unchecked against the DNA. TRBV21-1 is labeled a pseudogene. The CDR3 covers 12 residues. The DNA for the CDR3 is TGTGCCAGCAGCAAGCCCTCCGCGGAGCAGTTCTTC. It encodes CASSKPSAEQFF.

This clone appeared a few times. The genes are TRBV6-1 and TRBJ2-7, with D perhaps TRBD2 (6 bases). The CDR3 sequence is 15 residues long. The V gene lost 1 base and the J gene lost 7 bases, with 17 bases spanning the gap. The V gene's germline CDR1 is MNHNS and CDR2 SASEGT. The CDR3 region has the DNA TGTGCCAGCAGTGAAGTGGACCCGGGAGTTGGGGAGCAGTACGTC. Residues: CASSEVDPGVGEQYV.

This sequence joins TRBV2 and TRBJ2-3, with 7 bases identical to TRBD1. This CDR3 comprises 13 residues. The J segment lost 1 base and the V segment lost 8 bases, leaving 3 bases of the junction unmatched. CDR1 and CDR2 from the germline V gene are SNHLY and FYNNEI. The CDR3 DNA reads as TGTGCCAGCGACAGGGAAGGCACAGATACGCAGTATTTT. Its protein is CASDREGTDTQYF.

The chain has TRBV10-3 and TRBJ2-4; 7 nucleotides line up with TRBD1. V trimming: 10 bases; J trimming: 4 bases; junction bases outside the gene matches: 13. This CDR3 is built from 15 residues. The germline V gene encodes CDR1 ENHRY and CDR2 SYGVKD. The CDR3 DNA follows: TGTGCCACCGAGGGAACAGGGGCTCTTAAAAACATTCAGTACTTC. Translation: CATEGTGALKNIQYF.

This chain links TRBV7-2 with TRBJ2-5; 9 nucleotides match TRBD1. Germline V gene lookup returns CDR1 SGHTA and CDR2 FQGNSA. V lost 5 bases and J lost 5; bases outside the gene matches: 6. The CDR3 has 14 residues. The CDR3 protein is CASSVGTGSETQYF. The CDR3 DNA follows: TGTGCCAGCAGCGTCGGGACAGGGTCGGAGACCCAGTACTTC.

J is TRBJ2-1 and V is TRBV7-9; TRBD2 might be the D (5 bases). V was clipped by 0 bases and J by 4 bases, with 10 bases between them. The CDR3 has 15 amino acids. CDR1 SEHNR and CDR2 FQNEAQ come from the germline V gene (reference sequence). The chain's CDR3 is CASSLAGRVYNEQFF. CDR3 nucleotide sequence: TGTGCCAGCAGCTTAGCGGGGAGAGTATACAATGAGCAGTTCTTC.

The genes are TRBV7-2 and TRBJ2-1, with 10 bases that match TRBD2. CDR1 and CDR2 from the germline V gene are SGHTA and FQGNSA. CDR3 length: 15 residues. J gave up 7 bases and V 1 base, and 4 bases lay outside the gene matches. The chain's CDR3 is CASSLVSGRVNEQFF. CDR3 DNA sequence: TGTGCCAGCAGCTTAGTAAGCGGGAGGGTGAATGAGCAGTTCTTC.

This sequence joins TRBV7-3 and TRBJ2-5, with 8 bases identical to TRBD1. The CDR3 spans 15 residues. Per the germline V gene, CDR1 is SGHTA and CDR2 is FQGTGA. V shed 4 bases, J shed 5 bases, and the junction held 9 bases outside the gene matches. Here the CDR3 reads CASSSGQGFEETQYF. CDR3 sequence (DNA): TGTGCCAGCAGCTCCGGACAGGGATTTGAGGAGACCCAGTACTTC.

This clone came up a few times. Here the CDR3 reads CASSLAVVLTDTQYF. The CDR3 DNA reads as TGTGCCAGCAGCTTAGCGGTAGTTCTCACAGATACGCAGTATTTT. The V call is TRBV7-9, the J call TRBJ2-3; no clear D gene. From germline, CDR1 is SEHNR and CDR2 FQNEAQ (reference sequence). Trimming took 0 bases from V and 2 from J, leaving 9 bases between them. The CDR3 sequence is 15 residues long.

J is TRBJ1-4 and V is TRBV27, with D hard to call. Germline V gene sequence: CDR1 MNHEY, CDR2 SMNVEV (reference sequence). V lost 6 bases to trimming and J lost 5 bases, with 16 bases between them. The CDR3 contains 15 residues. CDR3 amino acids: CASRLKGTKNEKLFF. CDR3 DNA sequence: TGTGCCAGCAGGTTGAAGGGTACGAAGAATGAAAAACTGTTTTTT. The entire variable domain, with the rest obtained from reference TRBV27 and TRBJ1-4, is as follows: EAQVTQNPRYLITVTGKKLTVTCSQNMNHEYMSWYRQDPGLGLRQIYYSMNVEVTDKGDVPEGYKVSRKEKRNFPLILESPSPNQTSLYFCASRLKGTKNEKLFFGSGTQLSVL.

This clone was observed a handful of times. The J gene is TRBJ1-2, the V gene TRBV29-1, with 8 bases that match TRBD1. There are 12 residues in the CDR3. The ends lost 6 bases at V and 3 bases at J; junction bases unmatched: 3. Germline CDR1 reads SQVTM; CDR2 reads ANQGSEA. The CDR3 reads CSVTGVDYGYTF. In nucleotides, the CDR3 is TGCAGCGTGACAGGGGTCGACTATGGCTACACCTTC.

This clone came up a few times. The V gene is TRBV27, the J gene TRBJ1-6, with 9 nucleotides matching TRBD1. Per germline, CDR1 MNHEY and CDR2 SMNVEV (reference sequence). The CDR3 runs 15 residues. V dropped 8 bases and J dropped 7; count of bases not matched to a gene: 9. DNA for the CDR3: TGTGCCAGCGTTCCGGGACAGGGAAACAATTCACCCCTCCACTTT. This codes for CASVPGQGNNSPLHF.